A single sample is the source of the 7 T cell receptor beta chains below, sequenced in a study of OX40 agonist ivuxolimab in advanced cancers. The table came from immunoSEQ multiplex PCR; TCRdb's copy has only in-frame clones and leaves some out. The data contain about 54,000 clones, 70% to 90% of them singletons. Sequencing was performed on CD4+ or CD8+ T cells sorted from blood, taken in a trial of the OX40 agonist ivuxolimab. Every receptor here comes from an adult with an advanced solid tumor such as melanoma, head and neck, liver or kidney cancer.

The chain combines TRBV19 with TRBJ2-2, with TRBD2 identical over 11 bases. V gave up 6 bases and J gave up 1 base; unmatched junction bases: 1. There are 15 residues in the CDR3. Germline-derived CDR1 and CDR2 are LNHDA and SQIVND (reference sequence). The CDR3 coding sequence is TGTGCCAGTAGACTAGCGGGAGTGAACACCGGGGAGCTGTTTTTT. Amino acid sequence: CASRLAGVNTGELFF.

The chain employs TRBV29-1 and TRBJ2-7, with D possibly being TRBD1 or TRBD2 (5 bases each). The CDR3 contains 14 residues. CDR1 is SQVTM, CDR2 ANQGSEA, per germline. Deletions cut 4 bases from V and 0 bases from J, with 13 bases between. The CDR3 sequence: CSVAWDLSSYEQYF. The CDR3 DNA sequence: TGCAGCGTTGCCTGGGACCTCAGCTCCTACGAGCAGTACTTC.

V and J are TRBV28 and TRBJ1-5, with D unresolved. Germline V gives CDR1 MDHEN, CDR2 SYDVKM. V gave up 6 bases and J gave up 7 bases, with 13 bases separating them. The CDR3 runs to 13 residues. DNA of the CDR3: TGTGCCAGCAGCCTCCCAGACAAGCAGCCCCAGCATTTT. This translates into CASSLPDKQPQHF.

The CDR3 region is CASSVGFTGTEAFF. CDR3 bases: TGTGCCAGCAGCGTAGGCTTTACAGGGACTGAAGCTTTCTTT. The chain links TRBV9 to TRBJ1-1; TRBD1 might be the D (6 bases). Per the germline V gene, CDR1 is SGDLS and CDR2 is YYNGEE. The CDR3 length is 14 residues. The V end was cut by 0 bases, the J end by 5 bases, with 11 bases between.

The J gene is TRBJ2-3, the V gene TRBV7-9; D remains unclear. CDR3 length: 16 amino acids. Trimming left V 5 bases short and J 4 bases short, with 19 bases between. Looked up from germline, CDR1 is SEHNR and CDR2 is FQNEAQ (reference sequence). The CDR3 nucleotides are TGTGCCAGCAGCCCGTTAGAATCCCGGTCCGCAGATACGCAGTATTTT. Encoded protein: CASSPLESRSADTQYF.

This chain joins TRBV18 and TRBJ2-5; 10 nucleotides agree with TRBD1. Germline V gene sequence: CDR1 KGHSH, CDR2 LQKENI. The CDR3 contains 16 residues. The ends lost 3 bases at V and 2 bases at J; junction bases unmatched: 6. The CDR3 coding sequence is TGTGCCAGCTCACCCGTCGGGACAGGGGTTCAAGAGACCCAGTACTTC. It is translated as CASSPVGTGVQETQYF.

The chain links TRBV7-8 to TRBJ2-3; maybe TRBD1 (6 bases). CDR3 length: 15 residues. With 5 bases removed from V and 2 bases from J, the gap between germline ends came to 14 bases. Germline lookup yields CDR1 SGHVS and CDR2 FQNEAQ. The CDR3 DNA sequence: TGTGCCAGCAGCGATGACAGGTTCAACACAGATACGCAGTATTTT. Translating it yields CASSDDRFNTDTQYF.